This T cell receptor (beta chain) comes out of a study of beta chain features in type 1 diabetes (dated by TCRdb to the late 2010s). Concerning the study at large: Mean age, gender distribution, total cell number and subset yield were not different between patients and healthy donors. In the study, recently diagnosed type 1 diabetes patients and matched healthy donors were compared on the TCRB repertoires of their sorted circulating CD4+ T cell subsets. Regulatory and stem cell-like memory subsets were obtained from only 8 patients and about 8 healthy donors, while naive and central memory subsets were obtained from all 28 donors. A total of roughly 100,000,000 sorted cells were examined across all samples, and the number of cells per subset was strongly correlated with RNA yield. Summary of the overall study and its limitations: Type 1 diabetes patients showed a moderate but significant shortening of TCRB CDR3 length in all four CD4+ subsets. Naive, central memory and regulatory TCRB repertoires appeared more similar among patients than among healthy donors. Because cDNA was sequenced instead of genomic DNA, activated cells with high expression could be over-represented, although the groups did not differ in activation or CD3 levels. Because the HLA sub-analyses included only small numbers of individuals, any influence of HLA type on TCRB rearrangement was left unresolved. Fewer insertions and more nucleotide deletions at VDJ recombination sites were observed in patients with type 1 diabetes, implying thymic rearrangement abnormalities. PCR may preferentially amplify shorter templates, but because patient and control samples were amplified and corrected together, any resulting skew would affect both groups equally.

Relative to germline, V is 4 bases shorter and J is 8 bases shorter, with 14 bases between their ends. From cysteine to phenylalanine, the CDR3 is 13 amino acids long. Just CDR3 DNA is preserved here, 39 bases in frame from base 1. Reading the germline V gene gives CDR1 MGHDK and CDR2 SYGVNS. Each donor gave one peripheral blood draw, averaging approximately 0.12 L, which was collected into heparinised tubes. A BD FACSAria II and a panel including CD45RO, CCR7, CD25, CD127, CD95 and CD27 were used to sort naive, central memory, regulatory and stem cell-like memory CD4+ T cells. Purity was above 95% for every sorted population. PBMCs were separated immediately by Lymphoprep density gradient centrifugation and were stained directly, without being cultured. So that batch effects would be minimized, each experiment stained and sorted samples in pairs, pairing one healthy donor with one patient. A remark on this clone: Which antigen it targets is not known. No much larger clone exists at a distance of one base, and base qualities are not known. Other nucleotide sequences in the sample specify the same CDR3.

All of the isolated RNA was reverse transcribed with the High Capacity cDNA Reverse Transcription Kit, so expressed TCRB transcripts were sequenced. Deep immunoSEQ sequencing was applied to naive, central memory and regulatory T cell samples, giving an average of about 3.7 million total reads per sample. After sorted cells were lysed in RLT buffer, RNA was extracted with DNase-treated RNeasy Micro or Mini kits, with the choice depending on cell number. To prevent cross-contamination, every cell subset was processed on its own, while patient and healthy donor samples were processed together. The immunoSEQ multiplex PCR was used to amplify TCRB sequences from cDNA, generating 87-bp fragments that spanned the CDR3 region. The amplicons were sequenced using the Illumina HiSeq platform. In the original analysis: Synthetic template baselines were used to correct PCR bias computationally, reads within Hamming distance 2 were collapsed together, and singletons that could not be merged were discarded. By aligning reads against IMGT, V, D and J genes, CDR3 length, and insertions or deletions at six rearrangement sites were assigned. Within each subset, clonotype counts were normalized to the number of sorted cells before true diversity and Gini coefficients were calculated with the tcR R package. Repertoire sharing was quantified using the overlap coefficient calculated on TCRB nucleotide sequences. As stored in TCRdb, this immuneACCESS dataset retains in-frame rearrangements with V and J assigned. A fraction of the clones does not appear; measured against another copy, unresolved V genes explain less than half of the discrepancy, and the remainder lacks a known reason. The V and J calls and clone size are taken from that table; D and trimming were inferred from the DNA. The sample records over 90,000 clones, over 25% of which are singletons. The ten largest make up 0.5% to 0.55% of the sample.

The sequence links TRBV25-1 to TRBJ1-2, with a weak D call of TRBD1 (6 bases match). The sequence was collected from a woman aged 18-29 years with type 1 diabetes. Material for sequencing was central memory CD4+ T cells from blood. The CDR3 region reads CASSVGQGSGYTF. The DNA sequence is given as TGTGCCAGCAGTGTAGGCCAGGGGTCCGGCTACACCTTC.